The next 18 T cell receptor beta chains were all read from a single sample in a study of T cell responses to AZD1222 COVID-19 vaccine. Produced via immunoSEQ multiplex PCR; TCRdb's table is partial and in-frame only. The data show around 140,000 clones, with 93% seen just once and 4.5% to 6% held by the top ten. Source: peripheral blood, taken on day 0 of AZD1222 vaccination. The source is an adult in good health.

The CDR3 loop reads CASSSGTGRMQYF. The CDR3 DNA is TGTGCCAGCAGTTCCGGGACGGGCCGGATGCAGTATTTT. This chain connects TRBV28 to TRBJ2-3; D is possibly TRBD1 or TRBD2 (5 bases each). The germline gives CDR1 MDHEN, CDR2 SYDVKM. The CDR3 is 13 residues long. Trimming left V 4 bases short and J 11 bases short, with 16 bases between.

Only one count was recorded for this clone. This chain connects TRBV7-2 to TRBJ2-7; no clear D. This CDR3 is 14 amino acids long. Trimming removed 4 bases at V and 4 bases at J, with 14 bases between. Germline V CDR1 and CDR2: SGHTA, FQGNSA. DNA for the CDR3: TGTGCCAGCAGCTACATACAAGGCGCGTACGAGCAGTACTTC. Translated: CASSYIQGAYEQYF. Together with reference TRBV7-2 and TRBJ2-7, the CDR3 gives the full variable domain: GAGVSQSPSNKVTEKGKDVELRCDPISGHTALYWYRQSLGQGLEFLIYFQGNSAPDKSGLPSDRFSAERTGGSVSTLTIQRTQQEDSAVYLCASSYIQGAYEQYFGPGTRLTVT.

The rearrangement links TRBV10-3 to TRBJ2-1; 8 nucleotides line up with TRBD2. J was trimmed by 8 bases and V by 3 bases; bases with no gene match: 9. Germline V gives CDR1 ENHRY, CDR2 SYGVKD. There are 15 residues in the CDR3. This CDR3 reads CAISESTTSAHEQFF. The DNA of the CDR3 is TGTGCCATCAGTGAATCAACGACTAGCGCCCATGAGCAGTTCTTC.

This clone was counted a single time. The gene calls are TRBV5-1 and TRBJ2-5; D is perhaps TRBD2 (6 bases). The CDR3 has 16 residues. From germline, CDR1 is SGHRS and CDR2 YFSETQ. Trimming took off 2 bases at V and 5 bases at J, with 19 bases between the two ends. CDR3 nucleotide sequence: TGCGCCAGCAGCTTCCGGGGGAGCCACAGATCGGAGACCCAGTACTTC. It translates to CASSFRGSHRSETQYF.

The chain joins TRBV27 to TRBJ2-2; TRBD1 agrees at 8 bases. CDR1 and CDR2 (germline): MNHEY, SMNVEV (reference sequence). This CDR3 is 15 amino acids long. J was trimmed by 5 bases and V by 3 bases; bases with no gene match: 5. CDR3 sequence (DNA): TGTGCCAGCAGTTTCATAAACAGGGGGACCGGGGAGCTGTTTTTT. Amino acids: CASSFINRGTGELFF.

In its sample, this clone was seen once. The chain employs TRBV19 and TRBJ1-6; 11 nucleotides agree with TRBD1. The CDR3 is 15 amino acids. The junction had 6 bases not matched to a gene; V was cut back by 5 bases and J by 9 bases. Germline V CDR1 and CDR2: LNHDA, SQIVND (reference sequence). In nucleotides, the CDR3 is TGTGCCAGTAGTCCTACCGGGACAGGGGGTTCACCCCTCCACTTT. Translation: CASSPTGTGGSPLHF.

The chain has TRBV3-1 (or the pseudogene TRBV3-2) and TRBJ2-2; 12 bases map to TRBD2. The germline CDR1 and CDR2 sequences are LGHDT and YNNKEL (reference sequence). The length of the CDR3 is 17 residues. J lost 5 bases, V lost 2 bases, and 6 bases had no gene match. As DNA, the CDR3 is TGTGCCAGCAGCCAACTTATAGGACTAGCGGGGACCGGGGAGCTGTTTTTT. Translating gives CASSQLIGLAGTGELFF.

The chain employs TRBV7-8 and TRBJ2-7; 8 nucleotides line up with TRBD1. V trimming: 1 base; J trimming: 0 bases; junction bases outside the gene matches: 2. The CDR3 has 15 amino acids. Germline CDR1 and CDR2: SGHVS and FQNEAQ. The CDR3 bases are TGTGCCAGCAGCTTAGAGACAGGGGCCTCCTACGAGCAGTACTTC. Its protein product is CASSLETGASYEQYF. Together with reference TRBV7-8 and TRBJ2-7, the CDR3 gives the full variable domain: GAGVSQSPRYKVAKRGQDVALRCDPISGHVSLFWYQQALGQGPEFLTYFQNEAQLDKSGLPSDRFFAERPEGSVSTLKIQRTQQEDSAVYLCASSLETGASYEQYFGPGTRLTVT.

The V and J genes are TRBV2 and TRBJ2-7, with 8 positions matching TRBD1. Germline V gene sequence: CDR1 SNHLY, CDR2 FYNNEI. The CDR3 has 14 residues. Germline trimming cut 2 bases from V and 8 bases from J; bases unmatched to any gene: 8. CDR3 nucleotides: TGTGCCAGCAGTGAAAGGGACAGGACCCACAAGCAGTACTTC. Protein: CASSERDRTHKQYF. Supplemented by reference TRBV2 and TRBJ2-7, the full variable domain reads EPEVTQTPSHQVTQMGQEVILRCVPISNHLYFYWYRQILGQKVEFLVSFYNNEISEKSEIFDDQFSVERPDGSNFTLKIRSTKLEDSAMYFCASSERDRTHKQYFGPGTRLTVT.

The J gene is TRBJ2-2, the V gene TRBV6-4, with 7 bases aligning to TRBD1. The CDR3 covers 15 residues. The germline V gene has CDR1 MRHNA and CDR2 SNTAGT. Losses at the gene ends were 4 bases for V and 4 bases for J; bases not matched to a gene: 6. The CDR3: CASSAFTGVTGELFF. The CDR3 nucleotides are TGTGCCAGCAGTGCTTTTACAGGGGTCACCGGGGAGCTGTTTTTT.

This clone appeared a single time. The chain combines TRBV18 with TRBJ1-5; no reliable D call. Germline V CDR1 and CDR2: KGHSH, LQKENI. The CDR3 totals 14 residues. Deletions cut 5 bases from V and 0 bases from J, with 8 bases between. The CDR3 region is CASSSRGSNQPQHF. The CDR3 coding sequence is TGTGCCAGCTCAAGCCGGGGTAGCAATCAGCCCCAGCATTTT.

This chain connects TRBV28 to TRBJ1-2; no definite D call. The ends were cut back, 7 bases at V and 4 bases at J, with 13 bases in the middle. CDR3 size: 13 residues. CDR1 and CDR2 from the germline V gene are MDHEN and SYDVKM. For the CDR3, the DNA is TGTGCCAGCACGTGGCGGGCAGGCTATGGCTACACCTTC. Amino acids: CASTWRAGYGYTF.

This clone was counted between two and nine times. The chain is built from TRBV29-1 and TRBJ2-2; D is undetermined. Germline-derived CDR1 and CDR2 are SQVTM and ANQGSEA. V lost 3 bases and J lost 4, with 9 bases in between. This CDR3 spans 13 amino acids. The DNA of the CDR3 is TGCAGCGTTGACTTTATTGGCACCGGGGAGCTGTTTTTT. The encoded protein is CSVDFIGTGELFF.

The chain carries TRBV5-6 and TRBJ2-1, with 9 bases aligning to TRBD1. After removal of 0 bases from V and 6 bases from J, the junction contained 7 bases not matched to a gene. Germline CDR1 is SGHDT and CDR2 is YYEEEE. This CDR3 region has 16 residues. The CDR3 reads CASSLASRDRVNEQFF. CDR3 DNA: TGTGCCAGCAGCTTGGCATCCAGGGACAGGGTCAATGAGCAGTTCTTC.

This rearrangement joins TRBV5-1 to TRBJ1-1; 8 bases line up with TRBD1. The CDR3 covers 13 residues. The J segment lost 11 bases and the V segment lost 4 bases, leaving 10 bases of the junction unmatched. Germline CDR1 is SGHRS and CDR2 is YFSETQ. The CDR3 sequence is CASSPTDRANAFF. The CDR3 DNA sequence: TGCGCCAGCAGCCCAACGGACAGGGCGAATGCTTTCTTT.

V and J are TRBV7-3 and TRBJ2-3, with TRBD2 as a possible D gene (6 bases). The CDR3 consists of 14 residues. CDR1 is SGHTA, CDR2 FQGTGA, per germline. V was pared by 2 bases and J by 3 bases, with 9 bases between. In DNA, the CDR3 is TGTGCCAGCAGCTTAGGCGGGAAGACAGATACGCAGTATTTT. As protein: CASSLGGKTDTQYF.

The chain combines TRBV23-1 with TRBJ2-1; D unresolved. TRBV23-1 is labeled an ORF, and its function is uncertain. V lost 2 bases, J lost 7 bases, and 12 bases lay in between. CDR3 length: 14 residues. The CDR3 bases are TGCGCCAGCAGTCAAGGGCGGAGCCGAAATGAGCAGTTCTTC. Translating it yields CASSQGRSRNEQFF.

The table lists this clone with a few counts. The chain couples TRBV9 to TRBJ1-5; 8 bases are a match to TRBD1. The CDR3 contains 15 residues. V shed 0 bases, J shed 6 bases, and the junction held 5 bases outside the gene matches. CDR1 and CDR2 (germline): SGDLS, YYNGEE. CDR3 sequence (DNA): TGTGCCAGCAGCGTAGTAGGGACAGGAGGTCAGCCCCAGCATTTT. Translation: CASSVVGTGGQPQHF.